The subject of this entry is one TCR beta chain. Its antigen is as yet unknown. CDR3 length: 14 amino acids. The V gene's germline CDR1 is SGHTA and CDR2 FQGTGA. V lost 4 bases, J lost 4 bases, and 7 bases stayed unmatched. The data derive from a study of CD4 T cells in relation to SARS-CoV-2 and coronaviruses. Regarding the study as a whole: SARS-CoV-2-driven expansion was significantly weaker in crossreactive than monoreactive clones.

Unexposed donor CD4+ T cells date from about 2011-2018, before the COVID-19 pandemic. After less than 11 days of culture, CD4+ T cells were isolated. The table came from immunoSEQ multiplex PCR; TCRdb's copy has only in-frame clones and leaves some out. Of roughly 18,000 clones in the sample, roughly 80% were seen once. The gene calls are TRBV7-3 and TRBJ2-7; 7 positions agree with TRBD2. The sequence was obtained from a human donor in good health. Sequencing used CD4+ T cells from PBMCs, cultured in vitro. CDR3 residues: CASSCRGGGYEQYF. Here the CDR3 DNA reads TGTGCCAGCAGCTGTCGGGGCGGGGGATACGAGCAGTACTTC.